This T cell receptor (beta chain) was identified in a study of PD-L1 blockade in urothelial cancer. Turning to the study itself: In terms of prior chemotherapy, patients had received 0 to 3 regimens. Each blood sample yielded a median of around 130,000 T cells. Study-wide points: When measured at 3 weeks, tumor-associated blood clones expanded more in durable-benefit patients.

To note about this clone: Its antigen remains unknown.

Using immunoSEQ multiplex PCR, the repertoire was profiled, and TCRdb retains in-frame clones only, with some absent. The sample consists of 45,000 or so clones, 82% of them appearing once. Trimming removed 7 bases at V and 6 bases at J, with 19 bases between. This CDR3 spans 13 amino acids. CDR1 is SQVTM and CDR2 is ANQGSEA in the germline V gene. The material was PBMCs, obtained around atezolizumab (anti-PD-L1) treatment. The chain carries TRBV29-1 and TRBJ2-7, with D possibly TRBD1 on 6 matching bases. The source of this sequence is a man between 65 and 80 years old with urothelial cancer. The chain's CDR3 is CSAGTQQGTEQYF. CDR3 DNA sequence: TGCAGCGCTGGGACCCAACAGGGCACCGAGCAGTACTTC.